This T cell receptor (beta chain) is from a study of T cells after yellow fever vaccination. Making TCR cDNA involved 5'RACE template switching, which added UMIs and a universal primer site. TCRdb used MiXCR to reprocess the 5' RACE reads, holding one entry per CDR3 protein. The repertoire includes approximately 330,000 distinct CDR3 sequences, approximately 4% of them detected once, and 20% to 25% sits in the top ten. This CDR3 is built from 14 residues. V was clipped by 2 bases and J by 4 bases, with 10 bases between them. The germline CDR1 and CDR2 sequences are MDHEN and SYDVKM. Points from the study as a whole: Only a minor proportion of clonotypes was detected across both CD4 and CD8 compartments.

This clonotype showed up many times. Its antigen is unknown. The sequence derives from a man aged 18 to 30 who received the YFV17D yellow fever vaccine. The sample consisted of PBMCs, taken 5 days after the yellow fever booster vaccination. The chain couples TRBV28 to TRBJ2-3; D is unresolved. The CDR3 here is CASSLVDRADTQYF. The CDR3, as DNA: TGTGCCAGCAGTTTAGTTGACCGGGCAGATACGCAGTATTTT.